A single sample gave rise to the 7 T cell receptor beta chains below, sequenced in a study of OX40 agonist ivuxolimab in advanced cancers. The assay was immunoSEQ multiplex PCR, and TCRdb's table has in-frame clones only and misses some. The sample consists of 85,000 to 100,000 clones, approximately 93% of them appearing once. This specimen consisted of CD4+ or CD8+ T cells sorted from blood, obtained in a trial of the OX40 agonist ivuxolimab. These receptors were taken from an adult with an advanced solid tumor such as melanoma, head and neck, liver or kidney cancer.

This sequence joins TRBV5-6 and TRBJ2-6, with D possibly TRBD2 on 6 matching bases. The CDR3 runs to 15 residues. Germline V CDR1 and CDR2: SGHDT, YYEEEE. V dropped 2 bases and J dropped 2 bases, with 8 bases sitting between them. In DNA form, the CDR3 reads TGTGCCAGCAGCTTAGGAGGGGCTGGGGCCAACGTCCTGACTTTC. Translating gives CASSLGGAGANVLTF.

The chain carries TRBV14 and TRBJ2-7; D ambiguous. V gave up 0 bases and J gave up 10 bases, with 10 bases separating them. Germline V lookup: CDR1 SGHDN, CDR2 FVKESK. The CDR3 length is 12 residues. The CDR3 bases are TGTGCCAGCAGCCAAGATGGCCCGGTACAGTACTTC. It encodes CASSQDGPVQYF.

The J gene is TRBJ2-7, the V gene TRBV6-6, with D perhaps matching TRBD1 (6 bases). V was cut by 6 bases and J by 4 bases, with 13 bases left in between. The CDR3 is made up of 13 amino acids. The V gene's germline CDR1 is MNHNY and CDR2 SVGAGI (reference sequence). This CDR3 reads CASSGRGRYEQYF. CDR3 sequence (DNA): TGTGCCAGCAGCGGCAGGGGACGGTACGAGCAGTACTTC.

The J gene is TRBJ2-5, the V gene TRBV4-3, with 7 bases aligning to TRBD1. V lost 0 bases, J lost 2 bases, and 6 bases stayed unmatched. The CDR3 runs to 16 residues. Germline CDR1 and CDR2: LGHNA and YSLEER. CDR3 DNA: TGCGCCAGCAGCCAAGAGACAGGGTCAACACAAGAGACCCAGTACTTC. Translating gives CASSQETGSTQETQYF.

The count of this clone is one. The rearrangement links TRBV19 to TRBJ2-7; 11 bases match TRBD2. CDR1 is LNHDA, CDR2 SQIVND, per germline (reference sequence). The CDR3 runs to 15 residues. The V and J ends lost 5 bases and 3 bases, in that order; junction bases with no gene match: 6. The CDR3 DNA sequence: TGTGCCAGTAGTCGAACCGGGACTAGCGGCTACGAGCAGTACTTC. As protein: CASSRTGTSGYEQYF.

The chain's CDR3 is CASSLNAAGAEYGYTF. The CDR3 region has the DNA TGTGCCAGCAGCTTAAATGCGGCCGGTGCGGAGTATGGCTACACCTTC. The chain employs TRBV7-3 and TRBJ1-2; D not certain. The germline V gene has CDR1 SGHTA and CDR2 FQGTGA. V was cut by 1 base and J by 5 bases, with 17 bases left in between. The CDR3 loop spans 16 amino acids.

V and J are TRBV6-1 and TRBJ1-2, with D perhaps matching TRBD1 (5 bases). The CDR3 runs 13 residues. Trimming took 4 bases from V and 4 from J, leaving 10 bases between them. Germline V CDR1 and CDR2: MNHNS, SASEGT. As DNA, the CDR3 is TGTGCCAGCAGTGTCGGGGGGAGCTATGGCTACACCTTC. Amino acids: CASSVGGSYGYTF.